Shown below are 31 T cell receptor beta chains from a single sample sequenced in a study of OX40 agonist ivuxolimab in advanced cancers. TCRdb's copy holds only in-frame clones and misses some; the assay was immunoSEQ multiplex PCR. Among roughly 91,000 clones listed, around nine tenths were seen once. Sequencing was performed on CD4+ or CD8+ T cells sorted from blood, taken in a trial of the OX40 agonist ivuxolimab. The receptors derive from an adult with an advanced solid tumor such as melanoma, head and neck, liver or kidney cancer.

CDR3 sequence reads: CASSPDGANYGYTF. Written as DNA, the CDR3 is TGTGCCAGCAGTCCAGACGGCGCTAACTATGGCTACACCTTC. The rearrangement joins TRBV6-4 to TRBJ1-2; D not certain. CDR1 and CDR2 (germline): MRHNA, SNTAGT. Trimming pared 5 bases from V and 0 bases from J, leaving 10 bases between. The CDR3 covers 14 residues.

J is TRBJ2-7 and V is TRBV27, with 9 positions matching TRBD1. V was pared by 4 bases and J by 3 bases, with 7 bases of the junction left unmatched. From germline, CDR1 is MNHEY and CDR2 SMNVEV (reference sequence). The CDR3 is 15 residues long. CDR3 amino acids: CASSSLGQGNYEQYF. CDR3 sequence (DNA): TGTGCCAGCAGTTCCCTCGGACAGGGGAACTACGAGCAGTACTTC.

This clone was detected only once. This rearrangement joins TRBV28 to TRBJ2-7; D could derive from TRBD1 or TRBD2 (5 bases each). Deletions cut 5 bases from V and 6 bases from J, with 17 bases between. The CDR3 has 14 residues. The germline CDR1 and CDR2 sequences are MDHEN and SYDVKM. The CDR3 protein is CASSDGDLTLEQYF. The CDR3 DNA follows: TGTGCCAGCAGTGATGGGGACCTAACCCTCGAGCAGTACTTC.

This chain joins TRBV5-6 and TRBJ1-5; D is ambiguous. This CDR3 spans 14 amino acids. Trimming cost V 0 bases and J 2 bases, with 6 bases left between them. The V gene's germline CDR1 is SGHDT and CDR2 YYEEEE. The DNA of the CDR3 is TGTGCCAGCAGCTTGGGTCACGGCAATCAGCCCCAGCATTTT. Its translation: CASSLGHGNQPQHF.

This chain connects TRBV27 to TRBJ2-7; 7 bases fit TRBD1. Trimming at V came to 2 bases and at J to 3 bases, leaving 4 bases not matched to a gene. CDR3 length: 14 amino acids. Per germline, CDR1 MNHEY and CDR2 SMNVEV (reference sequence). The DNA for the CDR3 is TGTGCCAGCAGTTTAGACAGGGCAGGCTACGAGCAGTACTTC. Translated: CASSLDRAGYEQYF.

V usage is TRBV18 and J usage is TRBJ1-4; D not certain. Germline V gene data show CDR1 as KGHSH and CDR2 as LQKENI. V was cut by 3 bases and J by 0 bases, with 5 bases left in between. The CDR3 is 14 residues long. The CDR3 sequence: CASSPASTNEKLFF. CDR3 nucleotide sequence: TGTGCCAGCTCACCTGCCTCAACTAATGAAAAACTGTTTTTT.

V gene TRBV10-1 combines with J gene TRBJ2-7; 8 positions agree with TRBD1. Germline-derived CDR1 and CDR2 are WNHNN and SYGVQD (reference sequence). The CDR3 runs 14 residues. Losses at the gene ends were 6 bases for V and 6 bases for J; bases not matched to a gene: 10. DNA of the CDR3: TGCGCCAGCAGCCGGGACAGGACAATTGGCGAGCAGTACTTC. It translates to CASSRDRTIGEQYF.

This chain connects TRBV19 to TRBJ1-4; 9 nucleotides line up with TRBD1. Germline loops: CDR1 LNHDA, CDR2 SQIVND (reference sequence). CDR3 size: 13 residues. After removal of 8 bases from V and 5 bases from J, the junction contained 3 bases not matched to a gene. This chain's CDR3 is CASGQGINEKLFF. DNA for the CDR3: TGTGCCAGTGGACAGGGGATCAATGAAAAACTGTTTTTT.

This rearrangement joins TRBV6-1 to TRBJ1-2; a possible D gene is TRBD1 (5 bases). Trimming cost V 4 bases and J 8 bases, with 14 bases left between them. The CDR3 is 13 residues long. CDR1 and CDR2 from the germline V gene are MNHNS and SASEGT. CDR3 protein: CASSAGTRTGYTF. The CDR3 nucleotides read TGTGCCAGCAGTGCCGGAACACGGACAGGCTACACCTTC.

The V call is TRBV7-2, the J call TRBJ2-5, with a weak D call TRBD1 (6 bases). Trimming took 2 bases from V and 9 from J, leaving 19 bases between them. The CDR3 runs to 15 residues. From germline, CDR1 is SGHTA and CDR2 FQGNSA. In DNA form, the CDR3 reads TGTGCCAGCAGCTTACAAGGGACACCCCCAGGGGCCCAGTACTTC. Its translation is CASSLQGTPPGAQYF. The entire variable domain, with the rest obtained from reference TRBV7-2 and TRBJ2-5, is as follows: GAGVSQSPSNKVTEKGKDVELRCDPISGHTALYWYRQSLGQGLEFLIYFQGNSAPDKSGLPSDRFSAERTGGSVSTLTIQRTQQEDSAVYLCASSLQGTPPGAQYFGPGTRLLVL.

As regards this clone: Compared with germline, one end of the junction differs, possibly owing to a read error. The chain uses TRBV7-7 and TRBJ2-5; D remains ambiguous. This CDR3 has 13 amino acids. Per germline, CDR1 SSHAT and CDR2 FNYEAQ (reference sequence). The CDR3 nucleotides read TGTGCTAGCAGCTTAGGGTTCGAAGAGACCCAGTACTTC. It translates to CASSLGFEETQYF.

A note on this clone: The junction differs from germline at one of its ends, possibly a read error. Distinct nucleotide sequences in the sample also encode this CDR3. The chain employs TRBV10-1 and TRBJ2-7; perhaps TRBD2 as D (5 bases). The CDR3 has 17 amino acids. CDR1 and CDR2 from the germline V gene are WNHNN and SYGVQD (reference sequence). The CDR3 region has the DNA TGCGCCAGCAGTGAGTTATGGTGTCGAGGGCCCCACCACGAGCAGTACTTT. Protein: CASSELWCRGPHHEQYF.

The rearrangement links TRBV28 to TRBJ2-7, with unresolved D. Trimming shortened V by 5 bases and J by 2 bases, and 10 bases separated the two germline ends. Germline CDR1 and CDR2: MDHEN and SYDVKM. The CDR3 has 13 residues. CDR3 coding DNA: TGTGCCAGCAGTCTCCCCAGTACCTACGAGCAGTACTTC. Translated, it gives CASSLPSTYEQYF. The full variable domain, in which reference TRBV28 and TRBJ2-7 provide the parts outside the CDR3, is DVKVTQSSRYLVKRTGEKVFLECVQDMDHENMFWYRQDPGLGLRLIYFSYDVKMKEKGDIPEGYSVSREKKERFSLILESASTNQTSMYLCASSLPSTYEQYFGPGTRLTVT.

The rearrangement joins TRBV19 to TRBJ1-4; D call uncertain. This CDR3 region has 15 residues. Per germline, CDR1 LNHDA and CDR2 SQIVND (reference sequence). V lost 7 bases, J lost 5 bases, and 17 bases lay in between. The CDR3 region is CASTNRHGMNEKLFF. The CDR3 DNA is TGTGCCAGTACCAATCGACACGGAATGAATGAAAAACTGTTTTTT.

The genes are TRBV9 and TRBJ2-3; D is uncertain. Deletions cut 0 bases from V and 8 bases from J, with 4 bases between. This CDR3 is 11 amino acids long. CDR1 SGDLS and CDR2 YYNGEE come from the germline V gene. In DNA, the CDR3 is TGTGCCAGCAGCGTAGCGGGTACGCAGTATTTT. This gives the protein CASSVAGTQYF.

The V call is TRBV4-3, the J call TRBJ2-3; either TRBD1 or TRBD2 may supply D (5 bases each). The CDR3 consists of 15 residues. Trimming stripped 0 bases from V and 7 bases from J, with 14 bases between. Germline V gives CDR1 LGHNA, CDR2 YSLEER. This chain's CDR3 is CASSQEKGRGNTQYF. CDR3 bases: TGCGCCAGCAGCCAAGAAAAGGGGCGAGGGAATACGCAGTATTTT.

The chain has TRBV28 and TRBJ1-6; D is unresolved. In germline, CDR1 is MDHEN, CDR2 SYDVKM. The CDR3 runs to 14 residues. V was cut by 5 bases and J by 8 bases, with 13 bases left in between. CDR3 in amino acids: CASSPSDRDSPLHF. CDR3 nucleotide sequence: TGTGCCAGCAGTCCCTCGGACCGGGATTCACCCCTCCACTTT. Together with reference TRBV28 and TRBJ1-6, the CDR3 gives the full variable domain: DVKVTQSSRYLVKRTGEKVFLECVQDMDHENMFWYRQDPGLGLRLIYFSYDVKMKEKGDIPEGYSVSREKKERFSLILESASTNQTSMYLCASSPSDRDSPLHFGNGTRLTVT.

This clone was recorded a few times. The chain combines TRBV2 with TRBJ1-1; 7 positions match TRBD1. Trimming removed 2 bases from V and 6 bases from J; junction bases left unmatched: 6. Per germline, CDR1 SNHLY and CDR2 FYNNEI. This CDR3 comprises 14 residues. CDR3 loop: CASSEWGQMAEAFF. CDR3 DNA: TGTGCCAGCAGTGAATGGGGACAGATGGCTGAAGCTTTCTTT.

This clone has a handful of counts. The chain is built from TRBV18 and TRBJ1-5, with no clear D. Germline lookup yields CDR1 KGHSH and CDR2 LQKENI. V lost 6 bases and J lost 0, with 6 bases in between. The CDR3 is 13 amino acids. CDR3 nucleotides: TGTGCCAGCTCGGTAGATAGCAATCAGCCCCAGCATTTT. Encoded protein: CASSVDSNQPQHF.

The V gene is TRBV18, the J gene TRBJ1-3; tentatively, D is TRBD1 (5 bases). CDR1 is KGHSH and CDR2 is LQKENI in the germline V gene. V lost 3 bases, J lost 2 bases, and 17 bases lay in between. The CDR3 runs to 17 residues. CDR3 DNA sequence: TGTGCCAGCTCACCTCGGGACCCCGATCTGGCTGGAAACACCATATATTTT. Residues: CASSPRDPDLAGNTIYF.

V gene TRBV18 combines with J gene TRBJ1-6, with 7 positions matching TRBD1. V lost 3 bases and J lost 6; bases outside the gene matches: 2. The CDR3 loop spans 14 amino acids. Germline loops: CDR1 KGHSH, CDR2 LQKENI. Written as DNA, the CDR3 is TGTGCCAGCTCACCCGACAGGGTTAATTCACCCCTCCACTTT. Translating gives CASSPDRVNSPLHF.

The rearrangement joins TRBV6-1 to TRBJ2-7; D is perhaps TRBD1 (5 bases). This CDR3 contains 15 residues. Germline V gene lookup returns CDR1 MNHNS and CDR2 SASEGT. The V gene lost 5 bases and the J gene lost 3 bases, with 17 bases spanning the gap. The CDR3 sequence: CASSLQASLGYEQYF. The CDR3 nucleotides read TGTGCCAGCAGTCTACAGGCTTCCCTGGGCTACGAGCAGTACTTC.

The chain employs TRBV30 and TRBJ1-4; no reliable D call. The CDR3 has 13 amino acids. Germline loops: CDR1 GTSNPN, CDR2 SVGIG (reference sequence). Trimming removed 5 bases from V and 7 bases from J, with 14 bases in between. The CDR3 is CAWATEGIEKLFF. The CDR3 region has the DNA TGTGCCTGGGCCACGGAAGGGATTGAAAAACTGTTTTTT. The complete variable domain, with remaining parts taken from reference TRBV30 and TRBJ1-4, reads SQTIHQWPATLVQPVGSPLSLECTVEGTSNPNLYWYRQAAGRGLQLLFYSVGIGQISSEVPQNLSASRPQDRQFILSSKKLLLSDSGFYLCAWATEGIEKLFFGSGTQLSVL.

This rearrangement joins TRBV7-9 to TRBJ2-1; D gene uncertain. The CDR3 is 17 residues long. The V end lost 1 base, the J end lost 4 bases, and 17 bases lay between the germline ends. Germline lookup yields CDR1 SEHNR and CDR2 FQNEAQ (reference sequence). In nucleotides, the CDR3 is TGTGCCAGCAGCTTAGGAGCAGGTTCCCTCCTTTACAATGAGCAGTTCTTC. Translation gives CASSLGAGSLLYNEQFF.

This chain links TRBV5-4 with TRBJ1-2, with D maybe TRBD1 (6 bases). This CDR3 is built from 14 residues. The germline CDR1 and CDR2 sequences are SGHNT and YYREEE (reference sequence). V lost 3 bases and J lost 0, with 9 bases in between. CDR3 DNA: TGTGCCAGCAGCTATACAGGGACTAACTATGGCTACACCTTC. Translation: CASSYTGTNYGYTF.

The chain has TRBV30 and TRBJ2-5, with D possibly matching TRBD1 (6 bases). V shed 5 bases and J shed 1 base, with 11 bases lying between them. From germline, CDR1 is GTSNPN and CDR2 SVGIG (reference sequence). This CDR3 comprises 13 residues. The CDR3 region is CAWDTGRQETQYF. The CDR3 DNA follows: TGTGCCTGGGATACAGGGCGCCAAGAGACCCAGTACTTC.

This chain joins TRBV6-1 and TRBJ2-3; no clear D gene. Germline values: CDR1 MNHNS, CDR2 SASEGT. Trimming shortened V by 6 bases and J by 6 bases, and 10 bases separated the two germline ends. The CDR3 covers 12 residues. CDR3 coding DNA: TGTGCCAGCAGCGGCGAAGGGGATACGCAGTATTTT. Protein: CASSGEGDTQYF.

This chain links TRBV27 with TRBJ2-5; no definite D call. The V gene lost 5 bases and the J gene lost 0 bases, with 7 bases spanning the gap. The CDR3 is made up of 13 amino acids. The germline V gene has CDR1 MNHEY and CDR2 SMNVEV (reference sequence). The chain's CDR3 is CASSGQNQETQYF. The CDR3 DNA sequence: TGTGCCAGCAGTGGGCAGAACCAAGAGACCCAGTACTTC.

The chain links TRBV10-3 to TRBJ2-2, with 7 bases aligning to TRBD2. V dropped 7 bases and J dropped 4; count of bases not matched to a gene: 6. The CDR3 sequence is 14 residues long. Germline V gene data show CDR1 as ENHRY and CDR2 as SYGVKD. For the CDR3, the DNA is TGTGCCATCACTGCGGGGGTCCCCACCGGGGAGCTGTTTTTT. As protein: CAITAGVPTGELFF.

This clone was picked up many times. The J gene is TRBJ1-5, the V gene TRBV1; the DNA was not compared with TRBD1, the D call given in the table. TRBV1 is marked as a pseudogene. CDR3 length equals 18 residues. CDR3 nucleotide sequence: TGCACCAGCAGCCTTGACAGGGGCCGCACCTATAGCAATCAGCCCCAGCATTTT. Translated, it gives CTSSLDRGRTYSNQPQHF.

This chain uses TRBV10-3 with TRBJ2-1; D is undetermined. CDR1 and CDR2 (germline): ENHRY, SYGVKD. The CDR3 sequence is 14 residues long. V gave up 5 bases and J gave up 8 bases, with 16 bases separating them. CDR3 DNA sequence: TGTGCCATCAGTAAACCGGGTACTCGGGATGAGCAGTTCTTC. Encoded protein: CAISKPGTRDEQFF.